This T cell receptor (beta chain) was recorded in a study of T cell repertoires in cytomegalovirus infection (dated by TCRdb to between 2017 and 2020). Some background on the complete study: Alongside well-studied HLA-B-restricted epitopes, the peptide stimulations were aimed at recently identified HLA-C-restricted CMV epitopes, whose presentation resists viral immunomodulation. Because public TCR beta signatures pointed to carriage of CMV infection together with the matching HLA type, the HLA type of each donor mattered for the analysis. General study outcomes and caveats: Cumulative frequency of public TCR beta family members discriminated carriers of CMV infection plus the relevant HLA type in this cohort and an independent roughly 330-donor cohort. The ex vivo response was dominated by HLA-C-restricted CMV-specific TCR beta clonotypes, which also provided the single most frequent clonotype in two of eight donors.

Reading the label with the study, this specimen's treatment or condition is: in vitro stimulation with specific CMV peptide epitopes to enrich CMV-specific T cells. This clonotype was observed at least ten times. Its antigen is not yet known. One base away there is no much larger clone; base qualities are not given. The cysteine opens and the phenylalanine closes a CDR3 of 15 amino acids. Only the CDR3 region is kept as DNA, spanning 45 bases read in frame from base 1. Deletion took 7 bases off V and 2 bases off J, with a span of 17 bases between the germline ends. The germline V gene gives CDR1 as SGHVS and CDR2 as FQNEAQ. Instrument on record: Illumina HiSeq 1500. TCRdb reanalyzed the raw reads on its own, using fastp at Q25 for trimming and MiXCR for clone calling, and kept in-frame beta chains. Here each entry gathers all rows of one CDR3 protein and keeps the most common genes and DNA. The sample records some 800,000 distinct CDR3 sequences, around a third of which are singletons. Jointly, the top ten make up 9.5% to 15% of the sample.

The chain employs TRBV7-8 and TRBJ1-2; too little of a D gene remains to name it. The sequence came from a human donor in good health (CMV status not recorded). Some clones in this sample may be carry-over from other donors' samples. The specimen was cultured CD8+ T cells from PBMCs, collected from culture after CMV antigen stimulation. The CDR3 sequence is CASTLILPENYGYTF. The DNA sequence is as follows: TGTGCCAGCACCTTGATCTTGCCCGAGAACTATGGCTACACCTTC.